These 27 T cell receptor beta chains were sequenced from one sample in a study of PD-1 blockade in classical Hodgkin lymphoma. Using immunoSEQ multiplex PCR, the repertoire was profiled, and TCRdb retains in-frame clones only, with some absent. There are some 84,000 clones in the sample; 75% to 90% occur only once, and approximately 22% lies in the top ten. Every one of the patients relapsed after autologous stem cell transplantation (brentuximab vedotin exposure was variable). The sequencing here drew on peripheral blood mononuclear cells (PBMCs), taken at baseline. All receptors derive from a human donor with classical Hodgkin lymphoma.

By proportion, this clone is large. The CDR3 is CASSLGGLRRDEQFF. The CDR3 coding sequence is TGTGCCAGCAGCTTAGGTGGCTTACGCCGGGATGAGCAGTTCTTC. J is TRBJ2-1 and V is TRBV7-9; no clear D. The CDR3 is made up of 15 amino acids. CDR1 and CDR2 from the germline V gene are SEHNR and FQNEAQ (reference sequence). The V gene lost 1 base and the J gene lost 8 bases, with 15 bases spanning the gap. Supplemented by reference TRBV7-9 and TRBJ2-1, the full variable domain reads DTGVSQNPRHKITKRGQNVTFRCDPISEHNRLYWYRQTLGQGPEFLTYFQNEAQLEKSRLLSDRFSAERPKGSFSTLEIQRTEQGDSAMYLCASSLGGLRRDEQFFGPGTRLTVL.

The CDR3 DNA reads TGCAGCGTTGAAGACTGGGATTACGAGCAGTACTTC. This gives the protein CSVEDWDYEQYF. The chain couples TRBV29-1 to TRBJ2-7, with D unclear. The germline V gene has CDR1 SQVTM and CDR2 ANQGSEA. The CDR3 consists of 12 residues. V was clipped by 0 bases and J by 4 bases, with 7 bases between them.

This chain joins TRBV25-1 and TRBJ2-7; a possible D gene is TRBD2 (6 bases). V was pared by 4 bases and J by 2 bases, with 15 bases between. CDR3 length: 15 amino acids. Looked up from germline, CDR1 is MGHDK and CDR2 is SYGVNS. The CDR3 sequence: CASSVGGKGTYEQYF. The CDR3 nucleotides read TGTGCCAGCAGTGTCGGGGGTAAGGGGACCTACGAGCAGTACTTC.

The chain joins TRBV4-3 to TRBJ2-7; D is tentatively TRBD1 or TRBD2 (6 bases each). Germline-derived CDR1 and CDR2 are LGHNA and YSLEER. This CDR3 contains 15 residues. Trimming took off 3 bases at V and 3 bases at J, with 15 bases between the two ends. The CDR3 DNA reads as TGCGCCAGCAGCCAGGGGGGCGGGTTGTTCTACGAGCAGTACTTC. It translates to CASSQGGGLFYEQYF.

This clone has only one observation. The chain combines TRBV9 with TRBJ2-5, with TRBD2 identical over 11 bases. The end of the DNA is better explained by TRBJ2-7, so the J call may be wrong. The germline V gene has CDR1 SGDLS and CDR2 YYNGEE. The CDR3 has 17 amino acids. In DNA form, the CDR3 reads TGTGCCAGCAGCGGAGAGCTAGCGGGAGGTGGCTCCTACGAGCAGTACTTC. Translated: CASSGELAGGGSYEQYF.

The V and J genes are TRBV6-5 and TRBJ1-1; 8 bases line up with TRBD1. Germline CDR1 and CDR2: MNHEY and SVGAGI. Trimming cost V 2 bases and J 2 bases; bases outside gene matches: 4. The CDR3 sequence is 15 residues long. CDR3 in amino acids: CASSYVTGGNTEAFF. The CDR3 nucleotides read TGTGCCAGCAGTTACGTAACAGGGGGAAACACTGAAGCTTTCTTT.

The gene calls are TRBV19 and TRBJ2-7; D gene ambiguous. The CDR3 length is 18 residues. CDR1 and CDR2 from the germline V gene are LNHDA and SQIVND (reference sequence). V lost 6 bases to trimming and J lost 7 bases, with 31 bases between them. As DNA, the CDR3 is TGTGCCAGTAGCCCGACAAGCCACCCCTTGCGTTGGGATTCGGAGCAGTACTTC. Translated, it gives CASSPTSHPLRWDSEQYF.

This clone was counted a single time. The rearrangement joins TRBV5-4 to TRBJ1-5, with D unresolved. CDR1 SGHNT and CDR2 YYREEE come from the germline V gene (reference sequence). This CDR3 has 15 amino acids. V was trimmed by 3 bases and J by 4 bases, leaving 14 bases between them. CDR3: CASSSMGLPNQPQHF. DNA for the CDR3: TGTGCCAGCAGCTCGATGGGCCTACCAAATCAGCCCCAGCATTTT.

The CDR3 loop reads CASSMIGLGEAFF. The DNA for the CDR3 is TGTGCCAGTAGTATGATAGGGCTCGGTGAAGCTTTCTTT. The chain recombines TRBV19 with TRBJ1-1; no reliable D call. CDR1 and CDR2 from the germline V gene are LNHDA and SQIVND (reference sequence). This CDR3 is built from 13 residues. Trimming left V 3 bases short and J 7 bases short, with 12 bases between.

The rearrangement uses TRBV28 and TRBJ1-5, with D hard to call. The ends were cut back, 4 bases at V and 0 bases at J, with 4 bases in the middle. The germline gives CDR1 MDHEN, CDR2 SYDVKM. CDR3 length: 13 amino acids. CDR3 sequence reads: CASSSFSNQPQHF. The DNA for the CDR3 is TGTGCCAGCAGTTCCTTTAGCAATCAGCCCCAGCATTTT.

The chain employs TRBV5-1 and TRBJ2-1, with D maybe TRBD2 (6 bases). The CDR3 covers 16 residues. The V end lost 2 bases, the J end lost 4 bases, and 16 bases lay between the germline ends. Germline loops: CDR1 SGHRS, CDR2 YFSETQ. CDR3: CASSFQLSSAYNEQFF. CDR3 DNA: TGCGCCAGCAGCTTTCAGCTATCTAGCGCTTACAATGAGCAGTTCTTC.

The chain recombines TRBV28 with TRBJ2-6; 7 bases align to TRBD2. This CDR3 is built from 18 residues. J gave up 0 bases and V 6 bases, and 11 bases lay outside the gene matches. Per germline, CDR1 MDHEN and CDR2 SYDVKM. CDR3 sequence: CASRSRGGLSSGANVLTF. The DNA of the CDR3 is TGTGCCAGCAGATCTCGCGGGGGACTGAGCTCTGGGGCCAACGTCCTGACTTTC.

The chain combines TRBV30 with TRBJ1-6; D is unresolved. In germline, CDR1 is GTSNPN, CDR2 SVGIG (reference sequence). V was pared by 4 bases and J by 7 bases, with 11 bases between. This CDR3 has 13 residues. The CDR3, as DNA: TGTGCCTGGATGAAGGGTTTGAATTCACCCCTCCACTTT. It translates to CAWMKGLNSPLHF.

The V and J genes are TRBV27 and TRBJ2-7, with D perhaps TRBD1 (6 bases). Per germline, CDR1 MNHEY and CDR2 SMNVEV (reference sequence). V was trimmed by 3 bases and J by 2 bases, leaving 11 bases between them. The CDR3 loop spans 14 amino acids. CDR3 sequence: CASSLDSPTYEQYF. Written as DNA, the CDR3 is TGTGCCAGCAGTTTGGACAGCCCAACCTACGAGCAGTACTTC.

The V gene is TRBV28, the J gene TRBJ2-7, with D possibly TRBD2 on 6 matching bases. CDR3 size: 15 residues. From germline, CDR1 is MDHEN and CDR2 SYDVKM. Trimming pared 1 base from V and 5 bases from J, leaving 15 bases between. Written as DNA, the CDR3 is TGTGCCAGCAGTTTATCTTCGGGAGTCCGCAACGAGCAGTACTTC. Amino acids: CASSLSSGVRNEQYF.

This clone has a handful of counts. This CDR3 is CASRPVVATSSYNEQFF. CDR3 nucleotide sequence: TGTGCCAGCAGACCAGTTGTAGCAACTAGCTCCTACAATGAGCAGTTCTTC. V is TRBV5-8 and J is TRBJ2-1; maybe TRBD2 (5 bases). CDR3 length equals 17 residues. V lost 5 bases to trimming and J lost 0 bases, with 18 bases between them. Germline V lookup: CDR1 SGHTS, CDR2 YDEGEE.

The chain employs TRBV6-5 and TRBJ2-7; D not resolved. Germline V gene sequence: CDR1 MNHEY, CDR2 SVGAGI. V was cut by 0 bases and J by 5 bases, with 2 bases left in between. The CDR3 is 11 residues long. CDR3 DNA sequence: TGTGCCAGCAGTTACTCAAACGAGCAGTACTTC. Protein product: CASSYSNEQYF.

This clone was seen only once. V usage is TRBV7-2 and J usage is TRBJ1-2; D is ambiguous. Trimming removed 3 bases from V and 7 bases from J, with 9 bases in between. Germline CDR1 SGHTA, CDR2 FQGNSA. The CDR3 has 12 amino acids. DNA for the CDR3: TGTGCCAGCAGCTTTCCTGGTGGTGGCTACACCTTC. Amino acids: CASSFPGGGYTF.

The chain has TRBV19 and TRBJ1-3, with D maybe TRBD1 (6 bases). The germline CDR1 and CDR2 sequences are LNHDA and SQIVND (reference sequence). The CDR3 loop spans 16 amino acids. Trimming cost V 7 bases and J 2 bases, with 18 bases left between them. The CDR3 loop is CASTDRGQSAGNTIYF. CDR3 coding DNA: TGTGCCAGTACCGATCGGGGGCAGAGTGCTGGAAACACCATATATTTT.

The chain recombines TRBV29-1 with TRBJ2-1; D uncertain. V dropped 4 bases and J dropped 2 bases, with 6 bases sitting between them. From germline, CDR1 is SQVTM and CDR2 ANQGSEA. CDR3 length equals 12 residues. CDR3 DNA sequence: TGCAGCGTTGCCCTGGCCTACAATGAGCAGTTCTTC. It is translated as CSVALAYNEQFF.

The rearrangement joins TRBV18 to TRBJ2-5; D is unresolved. The germline gives CDR1 KGHSH, CDR2 LQKENI. This CDR3 contains 14 residues. Between the trimmed V and J ends, which lost 2 bases and 0 bases, there was a span of 7 bases. CDR3 in amino acids: CASSPETYQETQYF. DNA for the CDR3: TGTGCCAGCTCACCAGAGACTTACCAAGAGACCCAGTACTTC.

This clone was counted once. The CDR3 sequence: CASSPLGGADEIGAFF. Here the CDR3 DNA reads TGCGCCAGCAGCCCCTTAGGTGGGGCGGATGAAATAGGAGCTTTCTTT. The gene calls are TRBV4-1 and TRBJ1-1; perhaps TRBD1 as D (5 bases). Germline loops: CDR1 MGHRA, CDR2 YSYEKL. Trimming removed 4 bases at V and 10 bases at J, with 25 bases between. The CDR3 loop spans 16 amino acids.

This clone turned up a few times. The chain uses TRBV30 and TRBJ1-1; D may be TRBD1 (5 bases). The CDR3 sequence is 12 residues long. The germline V and J ends were trimmed by 8 bases and 0 bases, with 10 bases remaining between them. CDR1 and CDR2 from the germline V gene are GTSNPN and SVGIG (reference sequence). The CDR3 DNA reads TGTGCCGGGACCTCACTGAACACTGAAGCTTTCTTT. The encoded protein is CAGTSLNTEAFF.

The chain links TRBV5-4 to TRBJ2-7; perhaps TRBD1 as D (6 bases). Germline CDR1 and CDR2: SGHNT and YYREEE (reference sequence). Trimming took off 0 bases at V and 6 bases at J, with 13 bases between the two ends. The CDR3 extends over 14 amino acids. The CDR3 region is CASSLGQARGEQYF. As DNA, the CDR3 is TGTGCCAGCAGCTTGGGACAGGCGCGCGGCGAGCAGTACTTC.

The rearrangement joins TRBV6-5 to TRBJ2-6; D ambiguous. The CDR3 sequence is 15 residues long. CDR1 is MNHEY and CDR2 is SVGAGI in the germline V gene. With 5 bases removed from V and 0 bases from J, the gap between germline ends came to 8 bases. This CDR3 reads CASSPQGSGANVLTF. For the CDR3, the DNA is TGTGCCAGCAGTCCACAAGGCTCTGGGGCCAACGTCCTGACTTTC.

The chain combines TRBV6-5 with TRBJ1-5; D remains ambiguous. V was pared by 2 bases and J by 5 bases, with 4 bases between. The CDR3 has 12 residues. Germline CDR1 is MNHEY and CDR2 is SVGAGI. CDR3 loop: CASSYGYQPQHF. CDR3 sequence (DNA): TGTGCCAGCAGTTACGGTTATCAGCCCCAGCATTTT.

J is TRBJ1-3 and V is TRBV7-9, with 9 bases aligning to TRBD1. V lost 11 bases to trimming and J lost 2 bases; unmatched junction nucleotides: 7. CDR1 is SEHNR and CDR2 is FQNEAQ in the germline V gene (reference sequence). CDR3 size: 14 residues. CDR3 sequence reads: CASMRDRAGNTIYF. The CDR3 nucleotides read TGTGCCTCTATGCGGGACAGGGCTGGAAACACCATATATTTT.